The present T cell receptor (beta chain) was sequenced within a study of Graves' ophthalmopathy and Graves' hyperthyroidism. Overall study findings and caveats: Predictions made by the model for ophthalmopathy progression reached 55% to 71% sensitivity and less than 80% specificity. Sensitivity of 87.88% and specificity of approximately 81% were achieved when a 13-signature model separated ophthalmopathy from stable hyperthyroidism.

RNA transcripts were the template, and TCR beta CDR3 regions were amplified from them. HTBI-primed first-round RT-PCR preceded second-round multiplex PCR. Each CDR3 protein is one row after TCRdb ran MiXCR on the multiplex PCR reads. The data hold 900,000 to 1,200,000 distinct CDR3 sequences, with about two fifths observed a single time. Diagnostic conclusions were grounded in clinical symptoms, serum thyroxine, TRAb, thyroid ultrasound and orbital computed tomography. There are 13 residues in the CDR3. Trimming pared 6 bases from V and 4 bases from J, leaving 13 bases between. Looked up from germline, CDR1 is SQVTM and CDR2 is ANQGSEA. This clonotype was seen ten or more times. As yet, its antigen is unknown.

The source is an adult man with Graves' hyperthyroidism. The specimen was peripheral blood or thyroid tissue (not recorded which). The chain couples TRBV29-1 to TRBJ1-5, with a tentative D call TRBD1 (5 bases). CDR3 protein: CSVETGLNQPQHF. In DNA, the CDR3 is TGCAGCGTAGAAACGGGGCTAAATCAGCCCCAGCATTTT.